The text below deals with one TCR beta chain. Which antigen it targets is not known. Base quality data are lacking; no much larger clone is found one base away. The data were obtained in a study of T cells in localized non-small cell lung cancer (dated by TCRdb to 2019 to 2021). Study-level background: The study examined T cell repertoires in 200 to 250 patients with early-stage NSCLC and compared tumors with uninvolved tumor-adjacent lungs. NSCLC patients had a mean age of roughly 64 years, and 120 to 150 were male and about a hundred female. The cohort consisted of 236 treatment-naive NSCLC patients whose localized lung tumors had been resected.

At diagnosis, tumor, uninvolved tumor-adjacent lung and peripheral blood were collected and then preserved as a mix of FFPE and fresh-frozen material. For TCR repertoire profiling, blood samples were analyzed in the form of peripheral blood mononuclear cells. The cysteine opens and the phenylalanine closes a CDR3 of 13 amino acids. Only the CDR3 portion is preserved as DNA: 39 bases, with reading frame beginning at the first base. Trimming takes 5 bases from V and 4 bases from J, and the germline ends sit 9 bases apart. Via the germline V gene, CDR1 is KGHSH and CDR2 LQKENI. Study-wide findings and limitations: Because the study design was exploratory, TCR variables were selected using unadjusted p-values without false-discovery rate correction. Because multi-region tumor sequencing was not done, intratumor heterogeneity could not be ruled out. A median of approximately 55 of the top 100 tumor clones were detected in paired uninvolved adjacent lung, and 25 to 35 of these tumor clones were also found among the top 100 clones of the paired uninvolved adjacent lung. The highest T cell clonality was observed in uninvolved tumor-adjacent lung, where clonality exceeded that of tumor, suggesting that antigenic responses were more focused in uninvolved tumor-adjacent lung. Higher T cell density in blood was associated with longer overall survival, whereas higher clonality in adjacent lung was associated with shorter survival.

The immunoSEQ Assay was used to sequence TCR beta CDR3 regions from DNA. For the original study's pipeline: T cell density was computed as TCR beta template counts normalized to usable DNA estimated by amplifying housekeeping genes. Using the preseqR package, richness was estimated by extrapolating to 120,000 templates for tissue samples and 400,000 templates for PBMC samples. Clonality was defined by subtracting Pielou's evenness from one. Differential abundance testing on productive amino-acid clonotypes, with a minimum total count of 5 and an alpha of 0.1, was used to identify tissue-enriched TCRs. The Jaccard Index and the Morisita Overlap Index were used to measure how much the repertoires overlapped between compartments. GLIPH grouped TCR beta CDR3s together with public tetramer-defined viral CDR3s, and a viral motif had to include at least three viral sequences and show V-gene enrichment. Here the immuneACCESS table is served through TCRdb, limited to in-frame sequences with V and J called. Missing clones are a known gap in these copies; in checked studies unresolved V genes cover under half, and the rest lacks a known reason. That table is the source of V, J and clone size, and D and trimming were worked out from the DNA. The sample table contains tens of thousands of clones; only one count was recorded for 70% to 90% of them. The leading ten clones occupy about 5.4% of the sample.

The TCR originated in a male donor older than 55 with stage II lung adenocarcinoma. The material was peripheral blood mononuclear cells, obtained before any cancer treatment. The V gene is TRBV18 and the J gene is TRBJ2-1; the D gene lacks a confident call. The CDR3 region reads CASSSRPYNEQFF. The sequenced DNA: TGTGCCAGCTCATCGAGGCCGTACAATGAGCAGTTCTTC.